This entry lists 24 T cell receptor beta chains sequenced from one sample in a study of blood T cell repertoires in COVID-19. Clones were sequenced by immunoSEQ multiplex PCR, and TCRdb holds only the in-frame ones, with some missing. Of some 200,000 clones in the sample, 65% to 90% were seen once. Sequencing was performed on peripheral blood. Receptors were obtained from a woman aged 70-85 years with COVID-19, enrolled during active disease.

The rearrangement uses TRBV4-2 and TRBJ1-5; 10 nucleotides agree with TRBD1. This CDR3 is built from 18 residues. V dropped 5 bases and J dropped 7; count of bases not matched to a gene: 17. Per the germline V gene, CDR1 is LGHNA and CDR2 is YNFKEQ. CDR3 DNA: TGTGCCAGCAGCGCCTACGTCGGGACAGGGGAATTGGGGCAGCCCCAGCATTTT. Translation: CASSAYVGTGELGQPQHF.

This clone was recorded a few times. Written as DNA, the CDR3 is TGTGCCAGCAGCTTAGCAGTGGGAGCCACCGGGGAGCTGTTTTTT. This sequence encodes CASSLAVGATGELFF. V gene TRBV7-2 combines with J gene TRBJ2-2, with D possibly being TRBD2 (5 bases). The CDR3 extends over 15 amino acids. Deletions cut 0 bases from V and 4 bases from J, with 9 bases between. Germline CDR1 is SGHTA and CDR2 is FQGNSA.

The rearrangement uses TRBV7-3 and TRBJ1-1; maybe TRBD1 (5 bases). This CDR3 is 15 amino acids long. Deletions cut 0 bases from V and 2 bases from J, with 10 bases between. Per germline, CDR1 SGHTA and CDR2 FQGTGA. Written as DNA, the CDR3 is TGTGCCAGCAGCTTAACCCGCGACAGAAACACTGAAGCTTTCTTT. Amino acid sequence: CASSLTRDRNTEAFF.

This sequence joins TRBV6-1 and TRBJ1-5; possible D gene TRBD1, 6 bases. Germline assignment: CDR1 MNHNS and CDR2 SASEGT. The CDR3 runs 17 residues. V was pared by 2 bases and J by 0 bases, with 14 bases between. The CDR3 DNA follows: TGTGCCAGCAGTGAATCGTCCGGGACACATAGCAATCAGCCCCAGCATTTT. It yields the protein CASSESSGTHSNQPQHF.

The rearrangement links TRBV27 to TRBJ1-2, with TRBD1 matching over 7 bases. CDR3 length: 16 residues. The junction had 9 bases not matched to a gene; V was cut back by 5 bases and J by 0 bases. Germline V gives CDR1 MNHEY, CDR2 SMNVEV (reference sequence). The chain's CDR3 is CASSPLKGAPNYGYTF. The CDR3 bases are TGTGCCAGCAGTCCGCTCAAGGGGGCGCCTAACTATGGCTACACCTTC.

The chain recombines TRBV7-2 with TRBJ1-2, with 11 bases lining up with TRBD1. The CDR3 sequence is 15 residues long. V shed 4 bases, J shed 4 bases, and the junction held 5 bases outside the gene matches. Germline V CDR1 and CDR2: SGHTA, FQGNSA. CDR3 sequence (DNA): TGTGCCAGCAGCTCCGGGACAGGGGGACTCTATGGCTACACCTTC. Protein sequence: CASSSGTGGLYGYTF.

The chain employs TRBV7-9 and TRBJ2-7; 8 nucleotides align to TRBD1. The V gene's germline CDR1 is SEHNR and CDR2 FQNEAQ (reference sequence). J gave up 2 bases and V 3 bases, and 3 bases lay outside the gene matches. The CDR3 has 14 amino acids. The CDR3 here is CASSFGQGTYEQYF. For the CDR3, the DNA is TGTGCCAGCAGCTTTGGACAGGGTACCTACGAGCAGTACTTC.

This clone has only one observation. The gene calls are TRBV7-6 and TRBJ2-6; TRBD1 might be the D (5 bases). Germline V CDR1 and CDR2: SGHVS, FNYEAQ. The CDR3 consists of 17 residues. Trimming pared 5 bases from V and 7 bases from J, leaving 21 bases between. Here the CDR3 DNA reads TGTGCCAGCAGCCCCCCGACAGCCCGAGCAATAGCCAACGTCCTGACTTTC. It yields the protein CASSPPTARAIANVLTF.

The chain is built from TRBV6-5 and TRBJ1-2, with D possibly being TRBD1 (5 bases). V dropped 6 bases and J dropped 7 bases, with 12 bases sitting between them. CDR1 is MNHEY, CDR2 SVGAGI, per germline. The CDR3 is 12 amino acids. CDR3 nucleotide sequence: TGTGCCAGCAGAAAGGGGCCGGGTGGCTACACCTTC. Translated: CASRKGPGGYTF.

CDR3: CASSQGADYGYTF. The CDR3 bases are TGTGCCAGCAGCCAAGGGGCAGATTATGGCTACACCTTC. The V call is TRBV14, the J call TRBJ1-2; no definite D call. Germline loops: CDR1 SGHDN, CDR2 FVKESK. The CDR3 contains 13 residues. Trimming pared 1 base from V and 5 bases from J, leaving 8 bases between.

The chain couples TRBV5-6 to TRBJ2-7, with 7 positions matching TRBD1. CDR1 and CDR2 (germline): SGHDT, YYEEEE. V shed 1 base and J 6 bases; nucleotides not matched to a gene: 4. The CDR3 totals 13 residues. The CDR3 nucleotides read TGTGCCAGCAGCTTGTTTTGGGACAGCGAGCAGTACTTC. Protein: CASSLFWDSEQYF. The entire variable domain, with the rest obtained from reference TRBV5-6 and TRBJ2-7, is as follows: DAGVTQSPTHLIKTRGQQVTLRCSPKSGHDTVSWYQQALGQGPQFIFQYYEEEERQRGNFPDRFSGHQFPNYSSELNVNALLLGDSALYLCASSLFWDSEQYFGPGTRLTVT.

This chain connects TRBV6-2 or TRBV6-3 to TRBJ2-5; D gene unclear. The CDR3 sequence is 13 residues long. The V gene's germline CDR1 is MNHEY and CDR2 SVGEGT. The V end was cut by 4 bases, the J end by 4 bases, with 10 bases between. CDR3 sequence: CASSFREAETQYF. CDR3 in DNA: TGTGCCAGCAGTTTTCGAGAGGCAGAGACCCAGTACTTC.

The chain recombines TRBV10-1 with TRBJ2-2, with a weak D call TRBD1 (6 bases). V shed 0 bases and J shed 2 bases, with 19 bases lying between them. Germline CDR1 and CDR2: WNHNN and SYGVQD (reference sequence). This CDR3 spans 19 amino acids. CDR3 DNA: TGCGCCAGCAGTGAGTCTCGAACAGGGAGCCAGCGAAACACCGGGGAGCTGTTTTTT. This gives the protein CASSESRTGSQRNTGELFF.

The chain uses TRBV2 and TRBJ2-2, with a weak D call TRBD1 (6 bases). V was cut by 6 bases and J by 4 bases, with 18 bases left in between. The CDR3 runs to 16 residues. Germline assignment: CDR1 SNHLY and CDR2 FYNNEI. CDR3 sequence: CASSAYRAGVTGELFF. The DNA of the CDR3 is TGTGCCAGCAGCGCTTACAGGGCCGGGGTCACCGGGGAGCTGTTTTTT.

The chain employs TRBV2 and TRBJ1-1; TRBD1 aligns across 8 bases. The CDR3 totals 14 residues. V lost 4 bases and J lost 4; bases outside the gene matches: 5. The germline CDR1 and CDR2 sequences are SNHLY and FYNNEI. The chain's CDR3 is CASSAGQEFTEAFF. The CDR3 bases are TGTGCCAGCAGTGCGGGACAGGAGTTCACTGAAGCTTTCTTT.

J is TRBJ1-2 and V is TRBV7-6, with D hard to call. This CDR3 has 15 residues. Germline V CDR1 and CDR2: SGHVS, FNYEAQ. The ends were cut back, 4 bases at V and 3 bases at J, with 15 bases in the middle. The DNA for the CDR3 is TGTGCCAGCAGCTCCGTGGTTGGACTTGACTATGGCTACACCTTC. Protein product: CASSSVVGLDYGYTF.

This chain joins TRBV3-1 (or the pseudogene TRBV3-2) and TRBJ2-2, with 12 bases aligning to TRBD2. Germline V CDR1 and CDR2: LGHDT, YNNKEL (reference sequence). The CDR3 runs 17 residues. Unmatched junction bases numbered 3, after V lost 2 bases and J lost 2 bases. Here the CDR3 DNA reads TGTGCCAGCAGCCAACGGACTAGCGGGAAAAACACCGGGGAGCTGTTTTTT. Protein: CASSQRTSGKNTGELFF.

The chain recombines TRBV7-2 with TRBJ1-6; tentatively, D is TRBD1 (5 bases). V gave up 2 bases and J gave up 7 bases, with 12 bases separating them. CDR1 is SGHTA and CDR2 is FQGNSA in the germline V gene. The CDR3 covers 15 residues. CDR3 in DNA: TGTGCCAGCAGCTTAAAGACAGAACCGAATTCACCCCTCCACTTT. This sequence encodes CASSLKTEPNSPLHF.

The chain joins TRBV19 to TRBJ2-1, with 7 bases fitting TRBD1. CDR1 LNHDA and CDR2 SQIVND come from the germline V gene (reference sequence). This CDR3 contains 16 residues. Trimming removed 5 bases from V and 8 bases from J; junction bases left unmatched: 15. The DNA of the CDR3 is TGTGCCAGTAGTGTCTCCGGGACAGCCCTTTCTTATGAGCAGTTCTTC. Protein: CASSVSGTALSYEQFF.

The CDR3 DNA sequence: TGTGCCAGCAGTTTTCTTAACTATGGCTACACCTTC. Translated: CASSFLNYGYTF. V is TRBV12-3 or TRBV12-4 and J is TRBJ1-2; D is unclear. V was cut by 3 bases and J by 1 base, with 3 bases left in between. The length of the CDR3 is 12 residues.

The rearrangement uses TRBV1 and TRBJ2-1; TRBD2, the table's D call, lacks a check against the DNA. TRBV1 has pseudogene status. The CDR3 covers 20 residues. The CDR3: CTSSQDRSDESPGKYNEQFF. The CDR3 bases are TGCACCAGCAGCCAAGATCGGAGTGATGAATCTCCGGGGAAATACAATGAGCAGTTCTTC.

The chain carries TRBV6-5 and TRBJ1-6; D remains ambiguous. Germline lookup yields CDR1 MNHEY and CDR2 SVGAGI. This CDR3 has 15 amino acids. The V end was cut by 4 bases, the J end by 9 bases, with 16 bases between. CDR3 sequence reads: CASSSVQPYGSPLHF. The CDR3 nucleotides read TGTGCCAGCAGTTCCGTACAGCCCTATGGTTCACCCCTCCACTTT.

The CDR3 here is CASSLDKTGQGTSYSYEQYF. The CDR3 coding sequence is TGTGCCAGCAGCTTAGATAAGACGGGACAGGGTACCTCTTACTCCTACGAGCAGTACTTC. The chain combines TRBV11-3 with TRBJ2-7; 9 bases map to TRBD1. CDR3 length: 20 amino acids. Germline V gene sequence: CDR1 SGHNT, CDR2 YENEEA. J gave up 0 bases and V 0 bases, and 15 bases lay outside the gene matches.

The V and J genes are TRBV7-2 and TRBJ2-7, with 9 bases matching TRBD2. The V segment lost 10 bases and the J segment 7 bases; nucleotides outside the gene matches: 14. Germline assignment: CDR1 SGHTA and CDR2 FQGNSA. The CDR3 spans 14 residues. The CDR3, as DNA: TGTGCCACCCGCCCAGCGGGAGGAAAAGGAGAGCAGTACTTC. This translates into CATRPAGGKGEQYF.